One sample yielded the 2 T cell receptor beta chains listed below, sequenced in a study of T cell responses to AZD1222 COVID-19 vaccine. The table came from immunoSEQ multiplex PCR; TCRdb's copy has only in-frame clones and leaves some out. The table shows fewer than 90,000 clones, with roughly 84% occurring only once. The sequencing used peripheral blood, collected 28 days after the second AZD1222 dose. Receptors originate from an adult who received the AZD1222 COVID-19 vaccine.

The chain is built from TRBV10-1 and TRBJ2-3; 7 nucleotides match TRBD2. The CDR3 contains 15 residues. The germline CDR1 and CDR2 sequences are WNHNN and SYGVQD (reference sequence). J lost 1 base, V lost 6 bases, and 7 bases had no gene match. Written as DNA, the CDR3 is TGCGCCAGCAGCGAGGCGGCGGGGGGCACAGATACGCAGTATTTT. Protein product: CASSEAAGGTDTQYF.

The rearrangement uses TRBV19 and TRBJ1-1, with unresolved D. Germline V gene lookup returns CDR1 LNHDA and CDR2 SQIVND (reference sequence). The CDR3 consists of 15 residues. V dropped 3 bases and J dropped 6 bases, with 17 bases sitting between them. This CDR3 reads CASSIVPGRVPEAFF. DNA of the CDR3: TGTGCCAGTAGTATCGTTCCCGGGAGAGTCCCTGAAGCTTTCTTT.